These 12 T cell receptor beta chains were all obtained from the same sample, sequenced in a study of blood T cell repertoires in COVID-19. Measured with immunoSEQ multiplex PCR; TCRdb has only the in-frame clones, and not every one. The table records 110,000 to 150,000 clones, around four fifths of them present only once. Input material: peripheral blood. These receptors were obtained from an elderly woman with acute or convalescent COVID-19.

This clone appeared a few times. V is TRBV27 and J is TRBJ1-2, with 11 bases matching TRBD1. Looked up from germline, CDR1 is MNHEY and CDR2 is SMNVEV (reference sequence). The CDR3 totals 13 residues. With 7 bases clipped from V and 8 bases from J, the junction kept 6 bases outside the gene matches. The CDR3 sequence: CASTRTGGQGYTF. For the CDR3, the DNA is TGTGCCAGCACCAGGACAGGGGGCCAAGGCTACACCTTC.

The chain links TRBV5-1 to TRBJ2-7; 10 bases map to TRBD1. With V trimmed by 7 bases and J by 3 bases, 10 bases remained unmatched. This CDR3 spans 15 amino acids. CDR1 and CDR2 from the germline V gene are SGHRS and YFSETQ. The chain's CDR3 is CASQASGTGDYEQYF. In DNA form, the CDR3 reads TGCGCCAGCCAAGCTTCCGGGACAGGGGACTACGAGCAGTACTTC.

In its sample, this clone was seen a few times. V usage is TRBV7-2 and J usage is TRBJ2-6; 8 bases are a match to TRBD1. The CDR3 has 14 amino acids. Germline values: CDR1 SGHTA, CDR2 FQGNSA. The V and J ends lost 8 bases and 4 bases, in that order; junction bases with no gene match: 4. CDR3 bases: TGTGCCAGCTGTCGGGACAGGGGGGCCAACGTCCTGACTTTC. Translated, it gives CASCRDRGANVLTF.

J is TRBJ1-1 and V is TRBV19; 7 bases agree with TRBD1. Germline-derived CDR1 and CDR2 are LNHDA and SQIVND (reference sequence). V shed 3 bases, J shed 0 bases, and the junction held 7 bases outside the gene matches. The CDR3 is made up of 16 amino acids. The CDR3 DNA reads TGTGCCAGTAGTATTTCGGCAGGGGGGATGAACACTGAAGCTTTCTTT. Translated: CASSISAGGMNTEAFF.

A few counts support this clone. V is TRBV5-6 and J is TRBJ2-1; D uncertain. The CDR3 consists of 12 residues. Per germline, CDR1 SGHDT and CDR2 YYEEEE. Trimming shortened V by 4 bases and J by 5 bases, and 7 bases separated the two germline ends. The CDR3 reads CASSTRDNEQFF. The CDR3 DNA sequence: TGTGCCAGCAGCACACGGGACAATGAGCAGTTCTTC.

The rearrangement links TRBV18 to TRBJ1-1; 7 bases fit TRBD1. Germline V gives CDR1 KGHSH, CDR2 LQKENI. Unmatched junction bases numbered 5, after V lost 4 bases and J lost 0 bases. The CDR3 consists of 15 residues. The CDR3 bases are TGTGCCAGCTCACGTAGGGACAGCATGAACACTGAAGCTTTCTTT. Protein: CASSRRDSMNTEAFF.

V and J are TRBV3-1 (or the pseudogene TRBV3-2) and TRBJ1-6, with 7 bases lining up with TRBD1. J gave up 8 bases and V 1 base, and 8 bases lay outside the gene matches. Germline-derived CDR1 and CDR2 are LGHDT and YNNKEL (reference sequence). The CDR3 contains 16 residues. Written as DNA, the CDR3 is TGTGCCAGCAGCCAAGGCCAAGGGGGCGCAGATTCACCCCTCCACTTT. It yields the protein CASSQGQGGADSPLHF.

V and J are TRBV7-3 and TRBJ2-5, with TRBD2 matching 8 bases. The V gene end was trimmed by 2 bases and the J gene end by 0 bases; junction bases not matched to a gene: 14. The CDR3 loop spans 19 amino acids. Germline lookup yields CDR1 SGHTA and CDR2 FQGTGA. The CDR3 sequence is CASSLAFGGAKEYQETQYF. The DNA for the CDR3 is TGTGCCAGCAGCTTAGCCTTCGGGGGGGCGAAAGAGTACCAAGAGACCCAGTACTTC. Drawing the rest from reference TRBV7-3 and TRBJ2-5, the complete variable domain is GAGVSQTPSNKVTEKGKYVELRCDPISGHTALYWYRQSLGQGPEFLIYFQGTGAADDSGLPNDRFFAVRPEGSVSTLKIQRTERGDSAVYLCASSLAFGGAKEYQETQYFGPGTRLLVL.

The chain uses TRBV28 and TRBJ2-1; 9 bases match TRBD2. CDR1 and CDR2 from the germline V gene are MDHEN and SYDVKM. The CDR3 has 17 amino acids. Losses at the gene ends were 3 bases for V and 6 bases for J; bases not matched to a gene: 12. CDR3 nucleotide sequence: TGTGCCAGCAGTTTCTACCCACTAGCGGGCCGGCCCAATGAGCAGTTCTTC. Protein sequence: CASSFYPLAGRPNEQFF. Full variable domain (rest looked up from reference TRBV28 and TRBJ2-1): DVKVTQSSRYLVKRTGEKVFLECVQDMDHENMFWYRQDPGLGLRLIYFSYDVKMKEKGDIPEGYSVSREKKERFSLILESASTNQTSMYLCASSFYPLAGRPNEQFFGPGTRLTVL.

This clone was counted once. The chain joins TRBV11-2 to TRBJ2-7; the match to TRBD1 covers 9 bases. Unmatched junction bases numbered 12, after V lost 5 bases and J lost 4 bases. The germline V gene has CDR1 SGHAT and CDR2 FQNNGV. The CDR3 is made up of 16 amino acids. CDR3 DNA sequence: TGTGCCAGCAGCGCGCCGGGACAGGGATCTCCGTACGAGCAGTACTTC. Protein: CASSAPGQGSPYEQYF.

In its sample, this clone was seen once. The DNA of the CDR3 is TGTGCCAGCAGGAGAGTGGGACAGTCCTACGAGCAGTACTTC. It is translated as CASRRVGQSYEQYF. This chain links TRBV5-5 with TRBJ2-7, with 7 bases identical to TRBD1. The CDR3 totals 14 residues. Germline V lookup: CDR1 SGHKS, CDR2 YYEKEE (reference sequence). The V segment lost 5 bases and the J segment 1 base; nucleotides outside the gene matches: 6.

The rearrangement uses TRBV30 and TRBJ2-3; TRBD1 aligns across 7 bases. The V and J ends lost 1 base and 3 bases, in that order; junction bases with no gene match: 10. This CDR3 comprises 16 residues. Germline-derived CDR1 and CDR2 are GTSNPN and SVGIG (reference sequence). The CDR3 DNA reads TGTGCCTGGAGTGGCGACAGGGTCTTTCAAACAGATACGCAGTATTTT. Protein sequence: CAWSGDRVFQTDTQYF.